A selection of T cell receptor beta chains follows, all from one sample in a study of blood T cell repertoires in COVID-19. Sequenced by immunoSEQ multiplex PCR; TCRdb stores in-frame clones only, minus some. The sample has about 220,000 clones; about 79% are singletons. Sequenced sample: peripheral blood. Receptors were obtained from a man aged 35-49 years who had recovered from COVID-19. The conserved cysteine and the conserved F or W are not part of the CDR3 here. The order of the fields is V gene, J gene, D gene, CDR3 protein. The D gene is left open where the match is weak.

V: TRBV2; J: TRBJ2-7; D: TRBD2; CDR3: ASSRTSGGPYEQY
V: TRBV29-1; J: TRBJ2-5; D: -; CDR3: SVGLIQETQY
V: TRBV7-2; J: TRBJ2-2; D: TRBD1; CDR3: ASSRRWDRGRPGELF
V: TRBV2; J: TRBJ2-2; D: -; CDR3: ASSGQGGTGELF
V: TRBV7-9; J: TRBJ2-5; D: -; CDR3: ASSPVQTQY
V: TRBV5-1; J: TRBJ2-3; D: -; CDR3: ASREQGEPTDTQY
V: TRBV3-1/TRBV3-2; J: TRBJ1-1; D: -; CDR3: ASSQLDGGTEAF
V: TRBV27; J: TRBJ1-3; D: -; CDR3: ASSRVGGAAGNTIY
V: TRBV19; J: TRBJ2-7; D: -; CDR3: ASQDTYEQY
V: TRBV3-1/TRBV3-2; J: TRBJ2-7; D: TRBD1; CDR3: ASSRRGQGNEQY